The T cell receptor (beta chain) under discussion was sequenced for a study of cytomegalovirus exposure and HLA in healthy donors. Study conclusions and caveats: In a later analysis, across HLA loci, associated TCR counts were highest for DRB1, lowest for HLA-C. Confirmation in vitro established that three CMV-associated chains were specific for CMV antigens. Associated with cytomegalovirus, according to the listing, were approximately 160 TCR beta chains. Per a later analysis, 15,000 to 20,000 TCR beta sequences showed association with HLA alleles at 0.05 false discovery rate.

The PCR used 60 Vbeta and 13 Jbeta primers. Assay: immunoSEQ multiplex PCR; the TCRdb copy retains only in-frame clones and omits some. The sample lists 130,000 to 150,000 clones, around 80% occurring once. About this clone: Its matching antigen is unknown.

Germline assignment: CDR1 LNHDA and CDR2 SQIVND (reference sequence). This CDR3 is built from 14 residues. Trimming took 6 bases from V and 6 from J; bases not matched to a gene: 8. The sample was PBMCs. The chain recombines TRBV19 with TRBJ1-2, with 9 bases identical to TRBD1. The clonotype was recovered from a woman aged 25 to 39 in good health and CMV-seronegative. CDR3 region: CASSTGTGRHGYTF. The CDR3, as DNA: TGTGCCAGTAGCACCGGGACAGGGAGGCATGGCTACACCTTC.